This record looks at one T cell receptor (beta chain) sequence and its context. Per the original data handling: For nucleated cells, counts were estimated from reference gene primer amplification. The repertoire was sequenced with immunoSEQ multiplex PCR; TCRdb's copy has only in-frame clones and lacks some. D and trimming come from the DNA, and the V and J calls and clone size come from that table. The sample has tens of thousands of clones; 83% are singletons. The CDR3 is 12 residues long. V shed 3 bases and J shed 5 bases, with 10 bases lying between them. Germline lookup yields CDR1 SQVTM and CDR2 ANQGSEA. The sample belongs to a study of blood T cell repertoires in COVID-19. Across the whole study: The samples span acute and convalescent COVID-19 from the United States, Italy and Spain. The cDNA or gDNA used as material had been derived from T cells, B-cell-depleted T cells, or PBMCs.

The chain joins TRBV29-1 to TRBJ2-5; tentative D call: TRBD2 (5 bases). The sequencing input was peripheral blood. This sequence originates from an elderly woman with acute or convalescent COVID-19. DNA for the CDR3: TGCAGCGTTGATGAGCGCGGGGAGACCCAGTACTTC. Translating gives CSVDERGETQYF.